These 3 T cell receptor beta chains share one sample of origin, sequenced in a study of CD8 T cells in ankylosing spondylitis. MiXCR, run by TCRdb on the 5' RACE reads, gives a single entry per CDR3 protein. The table has 300,000 to 400,000 distinct CDR3 sequences, 20% to 25% seen once. Specimen: blood, either unsorted or a sorted T cell fraction (not recorded which). All receptors derive from a male donor with ankylosing spondylitis or in good health (not recorded which).

V is TRBV10-1 and J is TRBJ2-3, with TRBD1 matching over 9 bases. This CDR3 is 17 amino acids long. The germline V gene encodes CDR1 WNHNN and CDR2 SYGVQD (reference sequence). The J segment lost 4 bases and the V segment lost 0 bases, leaving 8 bases of the junction unmatched. This chain's CDR3 is CASSESTGGSASDTQYF. CDR3 nucleotide sequence: TGCGCCAGCAGTGAGTCGACAGGGGGGTCAGCGTCAGATACGCAGTATTTT.

This clonotype appeared many times. The chain recombines TRBV12-3 or TRBV12-4 with TRBJ2-1; TRBD1 might be the D (6 bases). Trimming cost V 1 base and J 6 bases, with 13 bases left between them. CDR3 length: 15 amino acids. CDR3 nucleotides: TGTGCCAGCAGTTTAGGCAGGGGCCCTTTCAATGAGCAGTTCTTC. This sequence encodes CASSLGRGPFNEQFF.

The chain carries TRBV20-1 and TRBJ2-5; 7 positions agree with TRBD1. Germline values: CDR1 DFQATT, CDR2 SNEGSKA (reference sequence). V was pared by 1 base and J by 5 bases, with 10 bases of the junction left unmatched. The CDR3 is 15 residues long. This CDR3 reads CSARGDSSNRETQYF. The CDR3 region has the DNA TGCAGTGCTAGAGGGGACAGCTCCAATCGGGAGACCCAGTACTTC.